This entry features one T cell receptor beta chain sequence. The antigen is unknown. Time point reported: after dendritic cell vaccination, including at tumor progression/relapse. The protocol was immunoSEQ multiplex PCR, while the TCRdb copy is restricted to in-frame clones and leaves out a portion. The sample lists tens of thousands of clones; over 80% were seen once. The data are from a study of glioma-infiltrating T cells after dendritic cell vaccination. Broader study findings: Longer survival after dendritic cell vaccination followed higher pretreatment TIL content.

Germline values: CDR1 SNHLY, CDR2 FYNNEI. CDR3 length: 14 amino acids. Trimming stripped 6 bases from V and 1 base from J, with 11 bases between. The V gene is TRBV2, the J gene TRBJ2-3, with a tentative D call TRBD2 (6 bases). The origin of this receptor is a human donor with glioblastoma. Sequenced material: blood, taken after dendritic cell vaccination. The CDR3 DNA reads as TGTGCCAGCAGCGCCGGGACTGGCACAGATACGCAGTATTTT. Its translation is CASSAGTGTDTQYF.